The 3 T cell receptor beta chains reported below all come from one sample, sequenced in a study of cytotoxic CD8 clonotypes in ibrutinib-treated CLL. This table comes from immunoSEQ multiplex PCR, and its TCRdb copy is limited to in-frame clones, with some not included. The sample lists about 68,000 clones; more than 60% were seen once. The specimen comprised PBMCs, sampled after 12 months of ibrutinib treatment. The receptors derive from a human donor with chronic lymphocytic leukemia.

V usage is TRBV7-7 and J usage is TRBJ2-2; the D is unclear. V lost 3 bases, J lost 0 bases, and 8 bases lay in between. The germline CDR1 and CDR2 sequences are SSHAT and FNYEAQ (reference sequence). CDR3 length equals 15 residues. The CDR3 here is CASSFSLANTGELFF. The CDR3 DNA reads as TGTGCCAGCAGCTTTTCCCTGGCGAACACCGGGGAGCTGTTTTTT.

V and J are TRBV7-9 and TRBJ2-1; no reliable D call. The CDR3 extends over 10 amino acids. Trimming took 5 bases from V and 7 from J, leaving 3 bases between them. Germline V lookup: CDR1 SEHNR, CDR2 FQNEAQ (reference sequence). CDR3 sequence (DNA): TGTGCCAGCAGCGTTAATGAGCAGTTCTTC. This encodes CASSVNEQFF. Full variable domain (rest looked up from reference TRBV7-9 and TRBJ2-1): DTGVSQNPRHKITKRGQNVTFRCDPISEHNRLYWYRQTLGQGPEFLTYFQNEAQLEKSRLLSDRFSAERPKGSFSTLEIQRTEQGDSAMYLCASSVNEQFFGPGTRLTVL.

CDR3 in DNA: TGTGCCAGCAGCAACAGACTAGCGGGGGGCAATGAGCAGTTCTTC. This encodes CASSNRLAGGNEQFF. The chain has TRBV21-1 and TRBJ2-1; the table calls TRBD2, which could not be checked here. TRBV21-1 is a listed pseudogene. CDR3 length: 15 residues.